This T cell receptor beta chain was documented in a study of blood T cell repertoires in COVID-19. About the study: Sources were T cells, B-cell-depleted T cells, or PBMCs; the material itself was cDNA or gDNA.

Data came from immunoSEQ multiplex PCR; TCRdb stores just in-frame clones and leaves some out. Among approximately 50,000 clones listed, roughly 77% were seen once. The CDR3 totals 16 residues. CDR1 and CDR2 from the germline V gene are MDHEN and SYDVKM. Trimming removed 6 bases at V and 7 bases at J, with 21 bases between. The sequence came from a man aged 70-80 years with active or convalescent COVID-19. The specimen was peripheral blood. The gene calls are TRBV28 and TRBJ1-4, with a possible D match to TRBD1 (5 bases). The CDR3 nucleotides are TGTGCCAGCAGGTCAAATGTAGGGGCCAGAGGTGAAAAACTGTTTTTT. This translates into CASRSNVGARGEKLFF. The full variable domain, in which reference TRBV28 and TRBJ1-4 provide the parts outside the CDR3, is DVKVTQSSRYLVKRTGEKVFLECVQDMDHENMFWYRQDPGLGLRLIYFSYDVKMKEKGDIPEGYSVSREKKERFSLILESASTNQTSMYLCASRSNVGARGEKLFFGSGTQLSVL.